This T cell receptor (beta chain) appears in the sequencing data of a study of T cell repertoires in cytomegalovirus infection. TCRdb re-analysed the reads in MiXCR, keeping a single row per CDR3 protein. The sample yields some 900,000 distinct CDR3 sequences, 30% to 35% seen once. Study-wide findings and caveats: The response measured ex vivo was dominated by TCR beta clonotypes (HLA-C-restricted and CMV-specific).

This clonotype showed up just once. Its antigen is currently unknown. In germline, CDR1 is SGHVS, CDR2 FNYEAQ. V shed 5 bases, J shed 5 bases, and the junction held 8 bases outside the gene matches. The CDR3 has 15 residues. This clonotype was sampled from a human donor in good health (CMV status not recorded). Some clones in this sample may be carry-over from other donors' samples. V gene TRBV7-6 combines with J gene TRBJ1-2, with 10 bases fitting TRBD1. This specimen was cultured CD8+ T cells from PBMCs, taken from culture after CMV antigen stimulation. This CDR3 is CASSQPTGGTYGYTF. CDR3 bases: TGTGCCAGCAGCCAGCCGACAGGGGGCACGTATGGCTACACCTTC.